Sequencing of this T cell receptor (beta chain) was carried out in a study of Ad26.COV2.S vaccination and SARS-CoV-2 variants. A remark on this clone: Its cognate antigen is unknown.

Study observations and caveats: Higher spike-specific TCR breadth was found in vaccine recipients than in placebo recipients.

The CDR3 length is 13 residues. The ends were cut back, 1 base at V and 5 bases at J, with 8 bases in the middle. Per germline, CDR1 SEHNR and CDR2 FQNEAQ (reference sequence). Generated by immunoSEQ multiplex PCR, the TCRdb table keeps only in-frame clones and is missing some. The sample includes about 450,000 clones, roughly 87% of them seen just once. Specified treatment: roughly 19 received Ad26.COV2.S at low or high dose, single or two shots; about 5 received placebo; per-sample allocation not given. Material that was analyzed had been drawn on day 63 after the first vaccine or placebo injection.

The chain recombines TRBV7-9 with TRBJ2-5, with D uncertain. The sequenced sample was peripheral blood, obtained in a trial of Ad26.COV2.S vaccine versus placebo. The receptor's source is a person aged 18-65 years who received the Ad26.COV2.S COVID-19 vaccine or a placebo. The CDR3, as DNA: TGTGCCAGCAGCTTAGTGGATGAGGAGACCCAGTACTTC. Protein sequence: CASSLVDEETQYF.